These T cell receptor beta chains were read from a single sample in a study of blood T cell repertoires in COVID-19. Data came from immunoSEQ multiplex PCR; TCRdb stores just in-frame clones and leaves some out. The sample comprises around 180,000 clones, 81% of which are singletons, and 12% rests with the top ten. The sequencing sample was made of peripheral blood. Receptors were obtained from a woman of 80 years or more with COVID-19, enrolled during active disease. Both conserved end residues are part of each CDR3. Fields, in order: V gene, D gene, clone size, J gene, CDR3 protein, CDR3 DNA. D genes are given only for firm matches. Some rows mark clone size as missing; the rest say once, few, many or name a class of expanded clone.

v_call: TRBV2; d_call: TRBD2; clone_size: NA; j_call: TRBJ2-5; cdr3_aa: CASSEERGSGGSQYF; cdr3_nt: TGTGCCAGCAGTGAAGAACGGGGTAGCGGGGGGAGCCAGTACTTC
v_call: TRBV28; d_call: TRBD1; clone_size: NA; j_call: TRBJ1-2; cdr3_aa: CASSPGGNYGYTF; cdr3_nt: TGTGCCAGCAGTCCAGGGGGTAACTATGGCTACACCTTC
v_call: TRBV7-2; d_call: TRBD2; clone_size: NA; j_call: TRBJ2-2; cdr3_aa: CASSLDGLATGELFF; cdr3_nt: TGTGCCAGCAGCTTAGACGGACTAGCGACCGGGGAGCTGTTTTTT
v_call: TRBV19; d_call: NA; clone_size: once; j_call: TRBJ1-2; cdr3_aa: CASSKTGPKGGYTF; cdr3_nt: TGTGCCAGTAGTAAGACAGGACCAAAGGGGGGCTACACCTTC
v_call: TRBV18; d_call: TRBD1; clone_size: many; j_call: TRBJ1-2; cdr3_aa: CASSPSRTGAAYGYTF; cdr3_nt: TGTGCCAGCTCACCATCGAGGACAGGGGCCGCCTATGGCTACACCTTC
v_call: TRBV5-1; d_call: NA; clone_size: NA; j_call: TRBJ2-5; cdr3_aa: CASSGQTQYF; cdr3_nt: TGCGCCAGCAGCGGGCAGACCCAGTACTTC
v_call: TRBV18; d_call: TRBD1; clone_size: NA; j_call: TRBJ1-5; cdr3_aa: CASSPEQGPSYQPQHF; cdr3_nt: TGTGCCAGCTCACCAGAACAGGGGCCTTCATATCAGCCCCAGCATTTT
v_call: TRBV28; d_call: NA; clone_size: NA; j_call: TRBJ1-5; cdr3_aa: CASRTSQGFGYDQPQHF; cdr3_nt: TGTGCCAGCAGAACCTCCCAGGGGTTTGGGTATGATCAGCCCCAGCATTTT
v_call: TRBV19; d_call: NA; clone_size: NA; j_call: TRBJ1-1; cdr3_aa: CASSPRGGRTEAFF; cdr3_nt: TGTGCCAGTAGCCCCAGGGGAGGGAGAACTGAAGCTTTCTTT
v_call: TRBV10-3; d_call: TRBD2; clone_size: few; j_call: TRBJ2-7; cdr3_aa: CAISESTGGLEQYF; cdr3_nt: TGTGCCATCAGTGAGTCAACGGGAGGCCTCGAGCAGTACTTC
v_call: TRBV6-2/TRBV6-3; d_call: TRBD2; clone_size: few; j_call: TRBJ2-1; cdr3_aa: CASSASLGGGVAEQFF; cdr3_nt: TGTGCCAGCAGCGCCTCTCTGGGCGGGGGGGTCGCAGAGCAGTTCTTC
v_call: TRBV24-1; d_call: TRBD2; clone_size: NA; j_call: TRBJ2-1; cdr3_aa: CATSSPLGLAGVREQFF; cdr3_nt: TGTGCCACCAGTTCACCCCTGGGACTAGCGGGGGTTAGGGAGCAGTTCTTC
v_call: TRBV28; d_call: NA; clone_size: NA; j_call: TRBJ2-7; cdr3_aa: CASSRYYEQYF; cdr3_nt: TGTGCCAGCAGCCGGTACTACGAGCAGTACTTC
v_call: TRBV5-6; d_call: TRBD2; clone_size: NA; j_call: TRBJ2-2; cdr3_aa: CASSPWGLAGRRTGELFF; cdr3_nt: TGTGCCAGCAGCCCCTGGGGACTAGCGGGGCGACGGACCGGGGAGCTGTTTTTT
v_call: TRBV2; d_call: TRBD1; clone_size: NA; j_call: TRBJ1-2; cdr3_aa: CASSTARTGYGYTF; cdr3_nt: TGTGCCAGCAGTACAGCCCGGACAGGTTATGGCTACACCTTC
v_call: TRBV2; d_call: NA; clone_size: NA; j_call: TRBJ1-2; cdr3_aa: CASSESRHYGYTF; cdr3_nt: TGTGCCAGCAGTGAAAGCCGTCACTATGGCTACACCTTC
v_call: TRBV19; d_call: NA; clone_size: once; j_call: TRBJ2-7; cdr3_aa: CASSIQGLSSYEQYF; cdr3_nt: TGTGCCAGTAGTATTCAGGGTCTGAGCTCCTACGAGCAGTACTTC
v_call: TRBV29-1; d_call: TRBD2; clone_size: NA; j_call: TRBJ2-5; cdr3_aa: CSVGPRLAGETQYF; cdr3_nt: TGCAGCGTTGGGCCCCGACTAGCTGGGGAGACCCAGTACTTC
v_call: TRBV7-2; d_call: TRBD1; clone_size: NA; j_call: TRBJ1-5; cdr3_aa: CASSLGTGGNQPQHF; cdr3_nt: TGTGCCAGCAGCTTAGGGACAGGGGGCAATCAGCCCCAGCATTTT
v_call: TRBV19; d_call: NA; clone_size: once; j_call: TRBJ1-2; cdr3_aa: CASRLRGMRGYTF; cdr3_nt: TGTGCCAGTAGATTGCGGGGAATGAGAGGCTACACCTTC
v_call: TRBV6-1; d_call: NA; clone_size: NA; j_call: TRBJ1-1; cdr3_aa: CASSDAGGDTEAFF; cdr3_nt: TGTGCCAGCAGTGATGCCGGGGGGGACACTGAAGCTTTCTTT
v_call: TRBV5-4; d_call: NA; clone_size: NA; j_call: TRBJ2-7; cdr3_aa: CASSWGTGEEYF; cdr3_nt: TGTGCCAGCAGCTGGGGGACTGGCGAGGAGTACTTC
v_call: TRBV2; d_call: NA; clone_size: NA; j_call: TRBJ1-2; cdr3_aa: CASIRQAEIYGYTF; cdr3_nt: TGTGCCAGCATACGCCAGGCCGAGATCTATGGCTACACCTTC
v_call: TRBV11-2; d_call: NA; clone_size: NA; j_call: TRBJ2-1; cdr3_aa: CASNSRVYNEQFF; cdr3_nt: TGTGCCAGCAATTCTCGGGTTTACAATGAGCAGTTCTTC
v_call: TRBV19; d_call: TRBD2; clone_size: NA; j_call: TRBJ2-7; cdr3_aa: CASTPTSGGYEQYF; cdr3_nt: TGTGCCAGTACTCCGACTAGCGGGGGATACGAGCAGTACTTC
v_call: TRBV24-1; d_call: TRBD1; clone_size: NA; j_call: TRBJ2-7; cdr3_aa: CATSDDPGGRQYF; cdr3_nt: TGTGCCACCAGTGATGATCCAGGGGGCAGGCAGTACTTC
v_call: TRBV7-9; d_call: TRBD1; clone_size: NA; j_call: TRBJ1-1; cdr3_aa: CASSFPFGQEVNTEAFF; cdr3_nt: TGTGCCAGCAGCTTCCCCTTCGGACAGGAGGTGAACACTGAAGCTTTCTTT
v_call: TRBV5-1; d_call: NA; clone_size: NA; j_call: TRBJ1-2; cdr3_aa: CASSPDPREVRHGYTF; cdr3_nt: TGCGCCAGCAGCCCAGACCCGCGGGAGGTTCGGCATGGCTACACCTTC
v_call: TRBV5-1; d_call: NA; clone_size: NA; j_call: TRBJ2-5; cdr3_aa: CASSSRVVKETQYF; cdr3_nt: TGCGCCAGCAGCTCGAGGGTTGTGAAAGAGACCCAGTACTTC
v_call: TRBV4-2; d_call: NA; clone_size: once; j_call: TRBJ2-1; cdr3_aa: CASSQDQGPNNEQFF; cdr3_nt: TGTGCCAGCAGCCAAGATCAGGGGCCGAACAATGAGCAGTTCTTC
v_call: TRBV30; d_call: NA; clone_size: NA; j_call: TRBJ1-6; cdr3_aa: CAWSPHYNSPLHF; cdr3_nt: TGTGCCTGGAGCCCCCATTATAATTCACCCCTCCACTTT
v_call: TRBV5-1; d_call: TRBD1; clone_size: NA; j_call: TRBJ2-7; cdr3_aa: CASSLGDRGYEQYF; cdr3_nt: TGCGCCAGCAGCTTGGGGGACAGGGGTTACGAGCAGTACTTC
v_call: TRBV11-1; d_call: NA; clone_size: NA; j_call: TRBJ2-1; cdr3_aa: CASSFNAIYNEQFF; cdr3_nt: TGTGCCAGCAGCTTTAACGCGATATACAATGAGCAGTTCTTC
v_call: TRBV5-1; d_call: NA; clone_size: few; j_call: TRBJ2-3; cdr3_aa: CASSPQAGTDTQYF; cdr3_nt: TGCGCCAGCAGCCCCCAAGCGGGCACAGATACGCAGTATTTT
v_call: TRBV28; d_call: NA; clone_size: NA; j_call: TRBJ2-3; cdr3_aa: CASSLLTALSTDTQYF; cdr3_nt: TGTGCCAGCAGTTTATTGACAGCTTTGAGCACAGATACGCAGTATTTT
v_call: TRBV6-5; d_call: NA; clone_size: many; j_call: TRBJ2-7; cdr3_aa: CASRKERPYEQYF; cdr3_nt: TGTGCCAGCAGAAAGGAGCGGCCGTACGAGCAGTACTTC
v_call: TRBV24-1; d_call: NA; clone_size: NA; j_call: TRBJ2-1; cdr3_aa: CATSVAGVSEGEQFF; cdr3_nt: TGTGCCACCAGTGTCGCGGGTGTTAGTGAGGGTGAGCAGTTCTTC
v_call: TRBV6-4; d_call: TRBD1; clone_size: once; j_call: TRBJ2-7; cdr3_aa: CASSRRTGANEQYF; cdr3_nt: TGTGCCAGCAGTCGTCGGACAGGGGCCAACGAGCAGTACTTC
v_call: TRBV3-1/TRBV3-2; d_call: NA; clone_size: few; j_call: TRBJ1-1; cdr3_aa: CASSQVTGITEAFF; cdr3_nt: TGTGCCAGCAGCCAAGTTACAGGGATCACTGAAGCTTTCTTT
v_call: TRBV6-1; d_call: TRBD2; clone_size: NA; j_call: TRBJ2-7; cdr3_aa: CASSEGTSFSEQYF; cdr3_nt: TGTGCCAGCAGTGAAGGGACTAGTTTTAGCGAGCAGTACTTC
v_call: TRBV10-3; d_call: NA; clone_size: NA; j_call: TRBJ2-7; cdr3_aa: CAISAGLVAYEQYF; cdr3_nt: TGTGCCATCAGTGCAGGACTGGTCGCCTACGAGCAGTACTTC